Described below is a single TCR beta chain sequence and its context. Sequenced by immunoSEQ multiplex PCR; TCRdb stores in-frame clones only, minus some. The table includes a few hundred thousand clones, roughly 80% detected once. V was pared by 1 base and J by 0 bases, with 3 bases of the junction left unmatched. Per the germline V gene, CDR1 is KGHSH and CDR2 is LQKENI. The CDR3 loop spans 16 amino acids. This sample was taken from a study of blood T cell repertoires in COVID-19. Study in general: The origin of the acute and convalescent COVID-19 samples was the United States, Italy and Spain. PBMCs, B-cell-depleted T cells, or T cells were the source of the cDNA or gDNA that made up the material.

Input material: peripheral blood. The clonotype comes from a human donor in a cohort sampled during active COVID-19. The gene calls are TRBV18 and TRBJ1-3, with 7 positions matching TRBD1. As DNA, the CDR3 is TGTGCCAGCTCACCACGGGACAGTCTCTCTGGAAACACCATATATTTT. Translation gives CASSPRDSLSGNTIYF. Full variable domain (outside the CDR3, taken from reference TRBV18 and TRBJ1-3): NAGVMQNPRHLVRRRGQEARLRCSPMKGHSHVYWYRQLPEEGLKFMVYLQKENIIDESGMPKERFSAEFPKEGPSILRIQQVVRGDSAAYFCASSPRDSLSGNTIYFGEGSWLTVV.